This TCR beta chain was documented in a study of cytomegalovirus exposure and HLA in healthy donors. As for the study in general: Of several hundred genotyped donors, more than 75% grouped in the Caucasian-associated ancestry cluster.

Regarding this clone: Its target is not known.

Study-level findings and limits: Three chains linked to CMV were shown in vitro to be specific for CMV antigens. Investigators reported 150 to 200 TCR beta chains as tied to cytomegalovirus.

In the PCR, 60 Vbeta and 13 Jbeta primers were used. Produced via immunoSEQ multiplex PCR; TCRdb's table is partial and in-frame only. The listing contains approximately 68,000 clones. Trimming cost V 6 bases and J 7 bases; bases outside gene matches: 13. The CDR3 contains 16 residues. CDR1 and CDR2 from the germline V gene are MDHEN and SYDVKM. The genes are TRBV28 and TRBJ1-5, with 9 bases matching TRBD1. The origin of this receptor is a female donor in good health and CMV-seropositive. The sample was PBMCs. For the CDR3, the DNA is TGTGCCAGCAGCTCCCCTGGGACAGGGCCCCAACAGCCCCAGCATTTT. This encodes CASSSPGTGPQQPQHF.